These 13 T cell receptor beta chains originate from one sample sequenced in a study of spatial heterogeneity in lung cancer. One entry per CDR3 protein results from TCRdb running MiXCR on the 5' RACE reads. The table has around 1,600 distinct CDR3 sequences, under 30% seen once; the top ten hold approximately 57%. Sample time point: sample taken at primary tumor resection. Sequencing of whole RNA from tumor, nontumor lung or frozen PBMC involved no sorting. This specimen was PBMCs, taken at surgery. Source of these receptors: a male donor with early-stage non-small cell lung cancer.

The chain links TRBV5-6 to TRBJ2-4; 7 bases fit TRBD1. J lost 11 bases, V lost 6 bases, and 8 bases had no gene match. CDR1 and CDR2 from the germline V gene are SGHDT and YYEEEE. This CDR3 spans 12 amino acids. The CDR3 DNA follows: TGTGCCAGCACCTATGGACAGGCGGTTCAGTACTTC. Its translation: CASTYGQAVQYF.

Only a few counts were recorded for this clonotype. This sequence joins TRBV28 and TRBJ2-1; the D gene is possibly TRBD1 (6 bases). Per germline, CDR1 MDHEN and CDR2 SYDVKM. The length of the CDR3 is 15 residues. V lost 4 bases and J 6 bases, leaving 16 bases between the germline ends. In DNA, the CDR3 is TGTGCCAGCAGTTCAACAGGGACACCCTCCAATGAGCAGTTCTTC. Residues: CASSSTGTPSNEQFF.

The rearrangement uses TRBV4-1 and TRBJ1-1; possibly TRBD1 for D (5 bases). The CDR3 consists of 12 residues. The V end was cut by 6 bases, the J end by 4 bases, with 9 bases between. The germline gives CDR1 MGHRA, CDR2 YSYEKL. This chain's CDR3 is CASSPDTTEAFF. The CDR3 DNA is TGCGCCAGCAGTCCGGACACCACTGAAGCTTTCTTT.

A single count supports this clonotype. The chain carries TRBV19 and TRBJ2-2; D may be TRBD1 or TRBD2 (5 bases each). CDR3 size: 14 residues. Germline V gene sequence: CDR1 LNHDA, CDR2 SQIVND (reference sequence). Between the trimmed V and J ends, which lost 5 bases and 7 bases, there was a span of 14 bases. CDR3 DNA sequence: TGTGCCAGTAGTTCCCAGGGAGAAAGCGGGGAGCTGTTTTTT. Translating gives CASSSQGESGELFF.

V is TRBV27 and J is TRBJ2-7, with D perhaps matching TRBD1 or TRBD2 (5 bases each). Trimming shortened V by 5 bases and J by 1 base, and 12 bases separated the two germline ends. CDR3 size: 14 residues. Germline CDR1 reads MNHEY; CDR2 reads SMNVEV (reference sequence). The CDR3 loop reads CASSPRDGSYEQYF. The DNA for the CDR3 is TGTGCCAGCAGTCCCAGGGACGGATCCTACGAGCAGTACTTC.

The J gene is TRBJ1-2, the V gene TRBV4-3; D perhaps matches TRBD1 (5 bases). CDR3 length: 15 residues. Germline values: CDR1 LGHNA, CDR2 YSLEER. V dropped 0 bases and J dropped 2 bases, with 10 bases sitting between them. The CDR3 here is CASSQDMAGNYGYTF. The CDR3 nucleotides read TGCGCCAGCAGCCAAGATATGGCAGGGAACTATGGCTACACCTTC.

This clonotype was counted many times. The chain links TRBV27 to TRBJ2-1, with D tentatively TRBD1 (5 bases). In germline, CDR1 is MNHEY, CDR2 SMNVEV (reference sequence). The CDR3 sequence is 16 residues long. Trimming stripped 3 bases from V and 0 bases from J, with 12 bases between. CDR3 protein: CASSLGHPSSYNEQFF. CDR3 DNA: TGTGCCAGCAGTTTGGGGCACCCTAGCTCCTACAATGAGCAGTTCTTC.

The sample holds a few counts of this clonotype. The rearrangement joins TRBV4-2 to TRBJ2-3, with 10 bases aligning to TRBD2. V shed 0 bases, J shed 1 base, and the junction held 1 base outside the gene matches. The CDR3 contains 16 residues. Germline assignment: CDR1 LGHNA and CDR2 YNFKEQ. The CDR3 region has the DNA TGTGCCAGCAGCCAAGATCTAGCGGGGGGCACAGATACGCAGTATTTT. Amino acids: CASSQDLAGGTDTQYF.

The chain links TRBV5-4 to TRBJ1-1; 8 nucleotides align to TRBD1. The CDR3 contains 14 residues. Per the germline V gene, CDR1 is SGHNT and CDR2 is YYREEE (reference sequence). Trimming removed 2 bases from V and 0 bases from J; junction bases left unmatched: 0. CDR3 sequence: CASSLQGVNTEAFF. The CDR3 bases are TGTGCCAGCAGCTTACAGGGGGTGAACACTGAAGCTTTCTTT.

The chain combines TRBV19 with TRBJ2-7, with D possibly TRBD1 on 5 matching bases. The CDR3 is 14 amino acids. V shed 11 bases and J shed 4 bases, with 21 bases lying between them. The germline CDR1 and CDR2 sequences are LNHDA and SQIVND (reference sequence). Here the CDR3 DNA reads TGTGCCTCACAACAACCAGGGCAGACTTACGAGCAGTACTTC. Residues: CASQQPGQTYEQYF.

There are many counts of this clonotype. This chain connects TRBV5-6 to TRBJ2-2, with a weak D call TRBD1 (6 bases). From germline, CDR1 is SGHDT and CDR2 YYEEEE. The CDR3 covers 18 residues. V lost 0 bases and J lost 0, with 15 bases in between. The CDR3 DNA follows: TGTGCCAGCAGCTTGGGGTGGATATCAGGGGCGAACACCGGGGAGCTGTTTTTT. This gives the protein CASSLGWISGANTGELFF.

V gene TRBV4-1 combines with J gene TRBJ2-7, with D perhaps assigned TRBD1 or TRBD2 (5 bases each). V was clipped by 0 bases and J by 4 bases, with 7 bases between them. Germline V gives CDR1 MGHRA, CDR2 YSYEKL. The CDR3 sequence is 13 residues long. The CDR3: CASSQDREYEQYF. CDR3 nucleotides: TGCGCCAGCAGCCAAGACAGGGAGTACGAGCAGTACTTC.

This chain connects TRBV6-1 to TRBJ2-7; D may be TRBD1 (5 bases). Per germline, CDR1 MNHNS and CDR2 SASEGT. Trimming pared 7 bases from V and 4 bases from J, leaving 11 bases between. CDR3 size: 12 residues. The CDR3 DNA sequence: TGTGCCAGCAAAGGGGTCTTATACGAGCAGTACTTC. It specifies CASKGVLYEQYF.